What follows is one T cell receptor beta chain and its context. This entry belongs to a study of blood T cell repertoires in COVID-19. Whole-study context: Researchers got acute and convalescent COVID-19 samples from the United States, Italy and Spain. PBMCs, B-cell-depleted T cells, or T cells provided the cDNA or gDNA that made up the material.

This table comes from immunoSEQ multiplex PCR, and its TCRdb copy is limited to in-frame clones, with some not included. The profile shows about 180,000 clones, roughly 81% of them singletons. The germline V gene encodes CDR1 SGHDN and CDR2 FVKESK. There are 14 residues in the CDR3. The trim removed 4 bases at V and 7 bases at J, leaving 4 bases unmatched. Sequencing used peripheral blood. The V and J genes are TRBV14 and TRBJ1-4, with TRBD1 matching 9 bases. The origin of this receptor is a woman of 80 years or more with COVID-19, enrolled during active disease. CDR3: CASSLPGQGEKLFF. CDR3 bases: TGTGCCAGCAGCCTTCCGGGACAGGGTGAAAAACTGTTTTTT.